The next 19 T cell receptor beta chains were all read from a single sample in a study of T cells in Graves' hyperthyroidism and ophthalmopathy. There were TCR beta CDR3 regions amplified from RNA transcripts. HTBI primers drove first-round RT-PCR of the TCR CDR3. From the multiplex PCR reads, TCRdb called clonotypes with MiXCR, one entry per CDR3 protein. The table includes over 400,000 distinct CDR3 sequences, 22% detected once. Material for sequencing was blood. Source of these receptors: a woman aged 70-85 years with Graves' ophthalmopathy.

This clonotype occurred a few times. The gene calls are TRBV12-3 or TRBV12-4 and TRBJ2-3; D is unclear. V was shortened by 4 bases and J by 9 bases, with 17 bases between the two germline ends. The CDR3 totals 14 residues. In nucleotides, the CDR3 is TGTGCCAGCAGTTCCAACAGACCCGCCCGGACGCAGTATTTT. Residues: CASSSNRPARTQYF.

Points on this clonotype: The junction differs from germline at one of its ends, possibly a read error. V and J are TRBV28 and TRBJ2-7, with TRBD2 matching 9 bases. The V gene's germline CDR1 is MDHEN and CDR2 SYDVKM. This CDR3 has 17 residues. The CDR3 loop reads CASSQELGLAEIDEQYF. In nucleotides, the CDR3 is TGCGCCAGCAGCCAAGAGTTGGGACTAGCTGAAATCGACGAGCAGTACTTC. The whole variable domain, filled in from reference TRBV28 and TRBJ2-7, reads DVKVTQSSRYLVKRTGEKVFLECVQDMDHENMFWYRQDPGLGLRLIYFSYDVKMKEKGDIPEGYSVSREKKERFSLILESASTNQTSMYLCASSQELGLAEIDEQYFGPGTRLTVT.

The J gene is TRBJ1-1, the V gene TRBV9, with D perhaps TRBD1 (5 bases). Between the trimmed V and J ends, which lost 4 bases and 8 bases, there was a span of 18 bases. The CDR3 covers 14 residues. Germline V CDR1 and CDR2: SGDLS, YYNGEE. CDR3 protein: CASSLRAGTPEAFF. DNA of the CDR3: TGTGCCAGCAGCTTACGGGCCGGGACCCCCGAAGCTTTCTTT.

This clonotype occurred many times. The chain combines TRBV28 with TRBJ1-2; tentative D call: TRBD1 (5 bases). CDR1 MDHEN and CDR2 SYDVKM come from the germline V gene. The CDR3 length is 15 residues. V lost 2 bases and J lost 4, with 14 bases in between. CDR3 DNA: TGTGCCAGCAGTTTACCCCGCCAGGGCCCCTATGGCTACACCTTC. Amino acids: CASSLPRQGPYGYTF.

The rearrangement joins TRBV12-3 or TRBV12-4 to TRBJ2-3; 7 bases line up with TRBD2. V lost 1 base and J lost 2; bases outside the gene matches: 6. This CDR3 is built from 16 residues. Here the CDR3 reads CASSLVLASHTDTQYF. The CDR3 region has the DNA TGTGCCAGCAGTTTAGTACTAGCGTCGCACACAGATACGCAGTATTTT.

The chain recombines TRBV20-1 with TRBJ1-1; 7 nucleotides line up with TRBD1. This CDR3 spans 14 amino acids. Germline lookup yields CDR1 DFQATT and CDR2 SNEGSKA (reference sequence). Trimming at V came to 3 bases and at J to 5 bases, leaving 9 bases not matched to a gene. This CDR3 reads CSARETGSNTEAFF. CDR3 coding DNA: TGCAGTGCTAGGGAGACAGGGTCGAATACTGAAGCTTTCTTT.

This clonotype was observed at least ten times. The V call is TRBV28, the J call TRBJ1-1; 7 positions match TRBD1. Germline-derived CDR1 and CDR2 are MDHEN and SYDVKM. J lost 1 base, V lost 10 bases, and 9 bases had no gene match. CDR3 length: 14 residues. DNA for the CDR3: TGTGCCATCTTCGGCCCAGGGGGGAACACTGAAGCTTTCTTT. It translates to CAIFGPGGNTEAFF.

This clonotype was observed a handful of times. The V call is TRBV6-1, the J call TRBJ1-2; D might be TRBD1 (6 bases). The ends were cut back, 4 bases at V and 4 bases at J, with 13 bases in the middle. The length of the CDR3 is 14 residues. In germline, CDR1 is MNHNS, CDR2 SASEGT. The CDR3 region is CASSARTVRYGYTF. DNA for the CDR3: TGTGCCAGCAGTGCCAGGACAGTACGCTATGGCTACACCTTC.

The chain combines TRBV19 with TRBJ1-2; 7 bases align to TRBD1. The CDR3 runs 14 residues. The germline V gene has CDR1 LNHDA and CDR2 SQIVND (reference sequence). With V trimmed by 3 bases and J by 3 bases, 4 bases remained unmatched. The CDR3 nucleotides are TGTGCCAGTAGTATCGTTGGGACAGACTATGGCTACACCTTC. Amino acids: CASSIVGTDYGYTF.

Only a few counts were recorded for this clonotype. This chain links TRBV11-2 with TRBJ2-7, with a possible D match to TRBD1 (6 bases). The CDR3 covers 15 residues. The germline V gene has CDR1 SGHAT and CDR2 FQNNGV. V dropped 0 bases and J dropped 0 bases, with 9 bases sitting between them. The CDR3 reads CASSLEQGSSYEQYF. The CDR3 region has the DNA TGTGCCAGCAGCTTAGAACAGGGAAGCTCCTACGAGCAGTACTTC.

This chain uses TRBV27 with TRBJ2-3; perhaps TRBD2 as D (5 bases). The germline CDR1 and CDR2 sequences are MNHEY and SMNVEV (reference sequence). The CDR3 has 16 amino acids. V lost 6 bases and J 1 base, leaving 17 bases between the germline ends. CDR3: CASSLEGFKGTDTQYF. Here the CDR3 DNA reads TGTGCCAGCAGCCTAGAGGGTTTTAAAGGCACAGATACGCAGTATTTT.

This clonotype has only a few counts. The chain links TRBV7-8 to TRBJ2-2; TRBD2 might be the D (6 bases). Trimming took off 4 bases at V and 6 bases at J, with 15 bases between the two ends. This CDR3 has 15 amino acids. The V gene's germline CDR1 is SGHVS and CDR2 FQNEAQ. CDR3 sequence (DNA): TGTGCCAGCAGCTCCTCTGCTCTAGCGTCCGGGGAGCTGTTTTTT. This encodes CASSSSALASGELFF.

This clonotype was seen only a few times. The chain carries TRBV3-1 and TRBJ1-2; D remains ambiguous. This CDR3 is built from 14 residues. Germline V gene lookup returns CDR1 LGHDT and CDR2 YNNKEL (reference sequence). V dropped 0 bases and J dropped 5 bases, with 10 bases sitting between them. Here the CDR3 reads CASSQEFKDYGYTF. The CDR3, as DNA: TGTGCCAGCAGCCAAGAGTTCAAGGATTATGGCTACACCTTC. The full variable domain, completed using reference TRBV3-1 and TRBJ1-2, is DTAVSQTPKYLVTQMGNDKSIKCEQNLGHDTMYWYKQDSKKFLKIMFSYNNKELIINETVPNRFSPKSPDKAHLNLHINSLELGDSAVYFCASSQEFKDYGYTFGSGTRLTVV.

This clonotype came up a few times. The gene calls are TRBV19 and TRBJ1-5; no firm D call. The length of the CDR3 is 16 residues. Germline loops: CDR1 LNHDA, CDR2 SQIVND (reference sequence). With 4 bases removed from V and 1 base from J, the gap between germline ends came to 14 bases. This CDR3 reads CASSRTSTSSNQPQHF. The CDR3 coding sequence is TGTGCCAGTAGTAGGACCTCAACTTCAAGCAATCAGCCCCAGCATTTT.

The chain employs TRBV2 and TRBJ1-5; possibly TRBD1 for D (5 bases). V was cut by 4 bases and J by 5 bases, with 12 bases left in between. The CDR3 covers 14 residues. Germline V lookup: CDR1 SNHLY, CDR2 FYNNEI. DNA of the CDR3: TGTGCCAGCAGTGGGCCCGGCAGGGATCAGCCCCAGCATTTT. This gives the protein CASSGPGRDQPQHF.

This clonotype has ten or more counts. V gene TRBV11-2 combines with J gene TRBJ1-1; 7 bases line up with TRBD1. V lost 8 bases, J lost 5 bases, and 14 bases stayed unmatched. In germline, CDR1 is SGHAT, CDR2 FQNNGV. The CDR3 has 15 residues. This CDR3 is CASSSPTGERTEAFF. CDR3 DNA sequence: TGTGCCAGCTCCTCCCCCACAGGGGAAAGGACTGAAGCTTTCTTT.

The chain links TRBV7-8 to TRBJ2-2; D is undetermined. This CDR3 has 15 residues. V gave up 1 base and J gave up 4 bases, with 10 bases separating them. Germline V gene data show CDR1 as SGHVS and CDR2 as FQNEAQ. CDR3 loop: CASSLERRTTGELFF. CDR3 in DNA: TGTGCCAGCAGCTTAGAGAGGAGAACCACCGGGGAGCTGTTTTTT.

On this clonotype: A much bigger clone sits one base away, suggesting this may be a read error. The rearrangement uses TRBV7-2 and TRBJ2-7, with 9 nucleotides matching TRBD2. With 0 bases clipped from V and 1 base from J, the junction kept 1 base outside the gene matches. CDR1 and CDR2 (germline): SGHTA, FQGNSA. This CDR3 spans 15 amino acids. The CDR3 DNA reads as TGTACCAGCAGCTTAGCGACTAGCGGTTCCTACGAGCAGTACTTC. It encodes CTSSLATSGSYEQYF. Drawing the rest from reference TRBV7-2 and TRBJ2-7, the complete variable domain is GAGVSQSPSNKVTEKGKDVELRCDPISGHTALYWYRQSLGQGLEFLIYFQGNSAPDKSGLPSDRFSAERTGGSVSTLTIQRTQQEDSAVYLCTSSLATSGSYEQYFGPGTRLTVT.

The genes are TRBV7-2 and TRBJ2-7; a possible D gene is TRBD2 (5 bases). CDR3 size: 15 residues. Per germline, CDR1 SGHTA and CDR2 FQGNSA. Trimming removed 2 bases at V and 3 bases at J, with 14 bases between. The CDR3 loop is CASSLYSIGNYEQYF. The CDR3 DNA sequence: TGTGCCAGCAGCTTATATAGCATCGGGAACTACGAGCAGTACTTC.